This T cell receptor beta chain stems from a study of blood T cell repertoires in COVID-19. Produced via immunoSEQ multiplex PCR; TCRdb's table is partial and in-frame only. The repertoire includes 150,000 to 200,000 clones, 80% of them detected once, and 13% to 15% sits in the top ten. Trimming cost V 4 bases and J 7 bases, with 9 bases left between them. CDR3 length: 12 residues. Germline values: CDR1 KGHDR, CDR2 SFDVKD. The receptor's source is a man in his 60s who had been exposed to COVID-19. V is TRBV24-1 and J is TRBJ2-5, with D tentatively TRBD2 (5 bases). The sequencing sample was made of PBMCs or T cells enriched from blood (not recorded which). The DNA of the CDR3 is TGTGCCACCAGTGACGATGCGGGGACCCAGTACTTC. Amino acid sequence: CATSDDAGTQYF.